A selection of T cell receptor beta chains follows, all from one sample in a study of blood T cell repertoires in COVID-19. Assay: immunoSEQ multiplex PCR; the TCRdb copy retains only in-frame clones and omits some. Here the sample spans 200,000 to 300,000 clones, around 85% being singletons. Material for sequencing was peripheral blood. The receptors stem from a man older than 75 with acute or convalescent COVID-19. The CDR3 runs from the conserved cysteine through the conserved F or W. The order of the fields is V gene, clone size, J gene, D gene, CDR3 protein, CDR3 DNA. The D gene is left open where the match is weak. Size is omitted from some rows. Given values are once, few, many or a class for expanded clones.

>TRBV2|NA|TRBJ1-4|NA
CASTEGGANEKLFF
TGTGCCAGCACCGAAGGAGGGGCTAATGAAAAACTGTTTTTT
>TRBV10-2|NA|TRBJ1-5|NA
CASRLGQGNQPQHF
TGCGCCAGCAGGCTGGGGCAGGGGAATCAGCCCCAGCATTTT
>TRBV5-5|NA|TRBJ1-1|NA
CASSRIGGSDTEAFF
TGTGCCAGCAGCCGGATAGGAGGGAGTGACACTGAAGCTTTCTTT
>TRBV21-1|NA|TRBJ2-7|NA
CASAGREGVLREQYF
TGTGCCAGCGCCGGTAGGGAAGGGGTTCTCCGGGAGCAGTACTTC
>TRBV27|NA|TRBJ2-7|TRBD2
CASSLSMGTSREQYF
TGTGCCAGCAGTTTATCGATGGGGACTAGTCGCGAGCAGTACTTC
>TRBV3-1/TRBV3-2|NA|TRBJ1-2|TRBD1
CASSQDWDSHHGYTF
TGTGCCAGCAGCCAAGATTGGGACAGCCACCATGGCTACACCTTC
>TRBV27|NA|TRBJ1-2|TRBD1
CASSSTEGGWYGYTF
TGTGCCAGCAGTTCTACAGAAGGGGGCTGGTATGGCTACACCTTC
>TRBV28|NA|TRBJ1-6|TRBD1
CASSPPGQGSNSPLHF
TGTGCCAGCAGTCCTCCGGGACAGGGGTCTAATTCACCCCTCCACTTT
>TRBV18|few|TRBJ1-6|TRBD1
CASSQGGSYNSPLHF
TGTGCCAGCTCTCAGGGGGGTTCCTATAATTCACCCCTCCACTTT
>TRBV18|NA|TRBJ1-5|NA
CASSPEAGINQPQHF
TGTGCCAGCTCCCCCGAGGCGGGAATCAATCAGCCCCAGCATTTT
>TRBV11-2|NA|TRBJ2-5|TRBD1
CASSSRDRVSQYF
TGTGCCAGCAGCTCCCGGGACAGGGTTTCCCAGTACTTC
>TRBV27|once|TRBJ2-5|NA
CASSGLTTDGLGETQYF
TGTGCCAGCAGCGGACTAACCACGGACGGCTTAGGGGAGACCCAGTACTTC
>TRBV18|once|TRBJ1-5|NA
CASSQLGRGNDQPQHF
TGTGCCAGCTCGCAACTCGGGAGGGGGAATGATCAGCCCCAGCATTTT
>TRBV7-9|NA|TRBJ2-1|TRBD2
CASSPRGIAGGQSYNEQFF
TGTGCCAGCAGCCCACGGGGAATAGCGGGGGGGCAGTCCTACAATGAGCAGTTCTTC
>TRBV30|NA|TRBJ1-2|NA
CAWLHRVPTNYGYTF
TGTGCCTGGCTACACAGGGTACCTACGAACTATGGCTACACCTTC
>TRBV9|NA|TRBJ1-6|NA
CASSVPLIDLPQNSPLHF
TGTGCCAGCAGCGTCCCCCTCATCGACCTCCCACAGAATTCACCCCTCCACTTT
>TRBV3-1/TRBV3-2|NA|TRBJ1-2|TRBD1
CASSQERGQGASTRDFNYGYTF
TGTGCCAGCAGCCAAGAAAGGGGACAGGGGGCCTCCACAAGGGATTTTAACTATGGCTACACCTTC
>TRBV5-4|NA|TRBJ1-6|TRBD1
CASRRGQVPLSPLHF
TGTGCCAGCAGACGGGGACAGGTGCCTTTGTCACCCCTCCACTTT
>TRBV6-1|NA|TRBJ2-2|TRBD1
CASSEKGTALGGELFF
TGTGCCAGCAGTGAAAAGGGGACAGCTCTGGGCGGGGAGCTGTTTTTT
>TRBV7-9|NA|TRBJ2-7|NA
CASSLPLGGSHSMGEQYF
TGTGCCAGCAGCTTACCCCTCGGAGGGTCTCACTCCATGGGCGAGCAGTACTTC
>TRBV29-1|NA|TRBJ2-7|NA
CSVENRVFYEQYF
TGCAGCGTTGAAAACAGGGTATTCTACGAGCAGTACTTC
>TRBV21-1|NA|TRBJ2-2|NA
CASSKARRDRGGTGELFF
TGTGCCAGCAGCAAAGCAAGGAGGGACAGGGGAGGCACCGGGGAGCTGTTTTTT
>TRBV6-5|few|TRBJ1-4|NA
CASRRQGNNEKLFF
TGTGCCAGCAGACGTCAGGGGAATAATGAAAAACTGTTTTTT
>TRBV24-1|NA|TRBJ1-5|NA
CATSASYSNQPQHF
TGTGCCACCAGTGCGTCGTATAGCAATCAGCCCCAGCATTTT
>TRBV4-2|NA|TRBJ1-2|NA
CASSHLRGNFNYGYTF
TGTGCCAGCAGCCACCTTCGAGGGAATTTTAACTATGGCTACACCTTC
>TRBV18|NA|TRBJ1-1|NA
CASSPPGQVAGTEAFF
TGTGCCAGCTCACCACCGGGGCAGGTGGCGGGGACTGAAGCTTTCTTT
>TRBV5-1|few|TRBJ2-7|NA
CASSFGTIGQGGAYEQYF
TGCGCCAGCAGCTTTGGTACCATCGGACAGGGAGGGGCCTACGAGCAGTACTTC
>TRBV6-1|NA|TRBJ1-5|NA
CASSGQGDNQPQHF
TGTGCCAGCTCGGGTCAGGGCGACAATCAGCCCCAGCATTTT